This TCR beta chain was sequenced for a study of beta chain features in type 1 diabetes. Looking at the study overall: The number of sorted cells examined across all samples was some 99,000,000. Study findings and constraints: For Type 1 diabetes patients, all four CD4+ subsets carried TCRB CDR3s that were moderately but significantly shorter. Because the template was cDNA, high-expressing cells might be over-represented.

What was sequenced were expressed TCRB transcripts, since all of the isolated RNA had been reverse transcribed. Clones were read by immunoSEQ multiplex PCR, and TCRdb kept only the in-frame ones, dropping some. This sample has 130,000 to 150,000 clones, with under 60% found just once. Germline values: CDR1 KGHSH, CDR2 LQKENI. CDR3 size: 14 residues. The germline V and J ends were trimmed by 2 bases and 2 bases, with 10 bases remaining between them. Regarding this clone: The antigen is undetermined.

Researchers reported sorting CD4+ naive, central memory, regulatory and stem cell-like memory cells via CD45RO/CCR7/CD25/CD127/CD95/CD27. This TCR was recovered from a man aged 18 to 30 in good health. Sequencing input: Tregs from blood. This chain connects TRBV18 to TRBJ2-7; tentatively, D is TRBD2 (7 bases). The CDR3 DNA follows: TGTGCCAGCTCACCAACGGGGGGCCCCTACGAGCAGTACTTC. Translation: CASSPTGGPYEQYF.